Following are 14 T cell receptor beta chains from one sample sequenced in a study of metastatic and nonmetastatic thyroid tumors (dated by TCRdb to the early 2020s). None of the patients had been given any treatment before thyroid surgery. The library was obtained by PCR. Sequencing used an Illumina HiSeq 4000. In-frame beta chains were kept once TCRdb had trimmed the public reads at Q25 with fastp and called clones with MiXCR. The sample profile shows tens of thousands of clones; less than 20% of them were found once. The top ten constitute around 13% of the sample. Sequencing was done on a sample of blood. These receptors were obtained from a female donor with papillary thyroid cancer or a benign thyroid nodule (not recorded which). Some clones in this sample may be carry-over from other donors' samples.

This clone was seen only once. This sequence joins TRBV7-6 and TRBJ1-2; D is undetermined. Germline V gives CDR1 SGHVS, CDR2 FNYEAQ. Trimming shortened V by 5 bases and J by 2 bases, and 12 bases separated the two germline ends. CDR3 length equals 14 residues. CDR3 amino acids: CASSTKGGNYGYTF. CDR3 nucleotides: TGTGCCAGCAGCACGAAGGGAGGGAACTATGGCTACACCTTC. Based on the CDR3 plus reference TRBV7-6 and TRBJ1-2, the full variable domain is GAGVSQSPRYKVTKRGQDVALRCDPISGHVSLYWYRQALGQGPEFLTYFNYEAQQDKSGLPNDRFSAERPEGSISTLTIQRTEQRDSAMYRCASSTKGGNYGYTFGSGTRLTVV.

This clone was recorded many times. J is TRBJ1-1 and V is TRBV2; D unresolved. The CDR3 is 12 amino acids. Germline V gene data show CDR1 as SNHLY and CDR2 as FYNNEI. Trimming took 6 bases from V and 0 from J, leaving 5 bases between them. The CDR3 here is CASRAVNTEAFF. In DNA, the CDR3 is TGTGCCAGCAGGGCGGTGAACACTGAAGCTTTCTTT.

This clone is deemed medium-sized (0.01 to 0.1%). The rearrangement links TRBV30 to TRBJ1-1; tentative D call: TRBD1 (6 bases). Deletions cut 5 bases from V and 5 bases from J, with 12 bases between. Germline V gene data show CDR1 as GTSNPN and CDR2 as SVGIG (reference sequence). This CDR3 region has 12 residues. Written as DNA, the CDR3 is TGTGCCTGGGACAGGACCCAGACTGAAGCTTTCTTT. Its translation is CAWDRTQTEAFF.

This clone was recorded many times. The rearrangement links TRBV24-1 to TRBJ2-1; D may be TRBD2 (6 bases). Germline V gives CDR1 KGHDR, CDR2 SFDVKD. V lost 5 bases to trimming and J lost 9 bases, with 10 bases between them. This CDR3 contains 12 residues. CDR3 loop: CATSGGGFEQFF. Here the CDR3 DNA reads TGTGCCACCAGTGGCGGAGGGTTTGAGCAGTTCTTC.

This clone appeared many times. The V and J genes are TRBV30 and TRBJ2-5; D remains unclear. V dropped 0 bases and J dropped 4 bases, with 9 bases sitting between them. The length of the CDR3 is 13 residues. Germline V gives CDR1 GTSNPN, CDR2 SVGIG (reference sequence). Here the CDR3 reads CAWSVQRIETQYF. CDR3 sequence (DNA): TGTGCCTGGAGTGTTCAGCGAATAGAGACCCAGTACTTC.

Concerning this clone itself: The junction does not match germline at one end; this may be a read error. V and J are TRBV12-3 or TRBV12-4 and TRBJ2-1; TRBD2 might be the D (6 bases). The CDR3 covers 14 residues. CDR3 in amino acids: CASGRRESGNDQFF. In DNA form, the CDR3 reads TGTGCCAGCGGGCGGAGGGAGTCGGGCAATGATCAGTTCTTC.

In DNA, the CDR3 is TGTGCCAGCTCACCAGGACAGACCTACGAGCAGTACTTC. Its protein product is CASSPGQTYEQYF. The rearrangement links TRBV18 to TRBJ2-7, with D possibly matching TRBD1 (6 bases). The V and J ends lost 2 bases and 2 bases respectively, with 7 bases between them. The CDR3 is 13 residues long. Germline values: CDR1 KGHSH, CDR2 LQKENI.

This clone was detected ten times or more. The V and J genes are TRBV24-1 and TRBJ1-5; 10 bases map to TRBD1. The CDR3 is 17 residues long. Trimming at V came to 7 bases and at J to 2 bases, leaving 10 bases not matched to a gene. Germline values: CDR1 KGHDR, CDR2 SFDVKD. CDR3: CATSSGTGVIGNQPQHF. The CDR3 DNA follows: TGTGCCACCAGCTCCGGGACAGGGGTTATTGGCAATCAGCCCCAGCATTTT.

In this sample, this clone turned up many times. This chain links TRBV25-1 with TRBJ2-2; no reliable D call. CDR1 and CDR2 from the germline V gene are MGHDK and SYGVNS. V was shortened by 2 bases and J by 3 bases, with 7 bases between the two germline ends. This CDR3 is 14 amino acids long. CDR3: CASSEVSDTGELFF. Written as DNA, the CDR3 is TGTGCCAGCAGTGAAGTCTCGGACACCGGGGAGCTGTTTTTT.

This clone was detected many times. The gene calls are TRBV6-5 and TRBJ2-5; D gene ambiguous. Germline CDR1 MNHEY, CDR2 SVGAGI. The ends were cut back, 0 bases at V and 2 bases at J, with 10 bases in the middle. CDR3 length: 15 amino acids. CDR3 sequence: CASSYSTPEQETQYF. The CDR3 bases are TGTGCCAGCAGTTACTCGACCCCAGAACAAGAGACCCAGTACTTC.

This clone was counted ten times or more. The CDR3 region is CATYHGQGYGYTF. Here the CDR3 DNA reads TGTGCCACCTATCATGGACAGGGCTATGGCTACACCTTC. The chain couples TRBV6-1 to TRBJ1-2, with TRBD1 matching 8 bases. The germline CDR1 and CDR2 sequences are MNHNS and SASEGT. CDR3 length: 13 residues. V trimming: 10 bases; J trimming: 4 bases; junction bases outside the gene matches: 8.

This clone was counted at least ten times. The rearrangement links TRBV30 to TRBJ1-5; D may be TRBD1 (6 bases). V lost 4 bases, J lost 7 bases, and 14 bases lay in between. The CDR3 length is 13 residues. CDR1 is GTSNPN and CDR2 is SVGIG in the germline V gene (reference sequence). The CDR3 region is CAWTDSTWQPQHF. CDR3 nucleotide sequence: TGTGCCTGGACGGACAGTACATGGCAGCCCCAGCATTTT.

In this sample, this clone turned up many times. The chain uses TRBV7-6 and TRBJ2-7; TRBD1 agrees at 7 bases. With V trimmed by 5 bases and J by 4 bases, 14 bases remained unmatched. The CDR3 totals 16 residues. Germline lookup yields CDR1 SGHVS and CDR2 FNYEAQ. In nucleotides, the CDR3 is TGTGCCAGCAGCCCAGACCCCGGGACAGAGTGGTACGAGCAGTACTTC. Its protein product is CASSPDPGTEWYEQYF.

This rearrangement joins TRBV5-5 to TRBJ1-1; D uncertain. Looked up from germline, CDR1 is SGHKS and CDR2 is YYEKEE (reference sequence). CDR3 size: 12 residues. With 4 bases removed from V and 8 bases from J, the gap between germline ends came to 12 bases. The CDR3 protein is CASSRGVVEAFF. The CDR3 coding sequence is TGTGCCAGCAGCAGAGGAGTCGTGGAAGCTTTCTTT.